The rows below give T cell receptor beta chains drawn from one sample of a study of Graves' ophthalmopathy and Graves' hyperthyroidism. Each CDR3 protein is one row after TCRdb ran MiXCR on the multiplex PCR reads. The sample has under 200,000 distinct CDR3 sequences; around two fifths are singletons. The sample consisted of peripheral blood. All receptors derive from a woman in her forties with Graves' ophthalmopathy. Each CDR3 is given with its conserved first and last residue. Fields, in order: J gene, V gene, clone size, D gene, CDR3 protein, CDR3 DNA. The D gene is left open where the match is weak. Some rows mark clone size as missing; the rest say once, few, many or name a class of expanded clone.

>TRBJ2-1|TRBV6-2/TRBV6-3|many|-
CASSSRLDSNEQFF
TGTGCCAGCAGTTCCCGACTAGATTCCAATGAGCAGTTCTTC
>TRBJ2-7|TRBV2|many|TRBD2
CASSRTTLRGAYEQYF
TGTGCCAGCAGTCGAACGACGTTGCGGGGGGCCTACGAGCAGTACTTC
>TRBJ1-6|TRBV6-2/TRBV6-3|many|TRBD1
CASSSRIGTGRNSPLHF
TGTGCCAGCAGTTCCCGCATCGGGACAGGACGTAATTCACCCCTCCACTTT
>TRBJ2-7|TRBV7-2|-|-
CASSLVQDPYEQYF
TGTGCCAGCAGCTTAGTGCAGGACCCCTACGAGCAGTACTTC
>TRBJ1-5|TRBV7-8|-|-
CASSRYGGNPSQPQHF
TGTGCCAGCAGCCGTTACGGAGGTAACCCTAGTCAGCCCCAGCATTTT
>TRBJ2-4|TRBV12-3/TRBV12-4|many|TRBD2
CASRKLAEKNIQYF
TGTGCCAGCAGGAAGCTAGCGGAAAAAAACATTCAGTACTTC
>TRBJ1-5|TRBV20-1|-|-
CSARAIGGNQPQHF
TGCAGTGCCAGAGCCATCGGAGGCAATCAGCCCCAGCATTTT
>TRBJ1-2|TRBV15|many|-
CATSSPGRYGYTF
TGTGCCACCAGCAGTCCGGGACGGTATGGCTACACCTTC
>TRBJ2-2|TRBV6-5|-|-
CASSLGLATGELFF
TGTGCCAGCAGTTTAGGGCTAGCCACCGGGGAGCTGTTTTTT
>TRBJ2-5|TRBV28|-|-
CASSTSGTAETQYF
TGTGCCAGCAGTACCAGTGGGACTGCGGAGACCCAGTACTTC